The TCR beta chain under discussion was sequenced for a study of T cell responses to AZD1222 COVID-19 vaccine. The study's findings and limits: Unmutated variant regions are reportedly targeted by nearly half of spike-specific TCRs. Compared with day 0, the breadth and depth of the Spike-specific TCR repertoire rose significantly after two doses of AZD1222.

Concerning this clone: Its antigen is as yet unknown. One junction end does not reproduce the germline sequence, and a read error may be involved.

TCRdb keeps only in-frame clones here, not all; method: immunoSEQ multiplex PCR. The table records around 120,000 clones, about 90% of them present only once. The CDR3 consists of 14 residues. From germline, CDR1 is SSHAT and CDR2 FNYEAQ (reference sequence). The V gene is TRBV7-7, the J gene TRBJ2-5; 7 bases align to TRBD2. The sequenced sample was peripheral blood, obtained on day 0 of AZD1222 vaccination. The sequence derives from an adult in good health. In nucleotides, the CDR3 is TGTGCTAGCAGCACCGGGACTAATGGAGAGACCCAGTACTTC. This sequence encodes CASSTGTNGETQYF. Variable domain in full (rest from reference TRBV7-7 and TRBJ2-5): GAGVSQSPRYKVTKRGQDVTLRCDPISSHATLYWYQQALGQGPEFLTYFNYEAQPDKSGLPSDRFSAERPEGSISTLTIQRTEQRDSAMYRCASSTGTNGETQYFGPGTRLLVL.